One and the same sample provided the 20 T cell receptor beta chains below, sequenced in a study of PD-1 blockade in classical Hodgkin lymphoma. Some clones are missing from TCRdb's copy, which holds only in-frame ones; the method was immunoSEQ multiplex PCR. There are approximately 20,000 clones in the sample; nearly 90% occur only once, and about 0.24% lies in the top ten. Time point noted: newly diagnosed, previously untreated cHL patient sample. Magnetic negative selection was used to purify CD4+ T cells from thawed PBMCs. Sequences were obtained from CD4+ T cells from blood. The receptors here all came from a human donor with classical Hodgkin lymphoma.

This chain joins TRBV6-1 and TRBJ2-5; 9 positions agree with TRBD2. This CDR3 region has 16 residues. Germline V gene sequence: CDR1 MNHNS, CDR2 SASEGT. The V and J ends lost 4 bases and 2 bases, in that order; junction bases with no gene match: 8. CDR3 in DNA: TGTGCCAGCAGTGTAGGTGGCGGGGGGGGACAAGAGACCCAGTACTTC. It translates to CASSVGGGGGQETQYF.

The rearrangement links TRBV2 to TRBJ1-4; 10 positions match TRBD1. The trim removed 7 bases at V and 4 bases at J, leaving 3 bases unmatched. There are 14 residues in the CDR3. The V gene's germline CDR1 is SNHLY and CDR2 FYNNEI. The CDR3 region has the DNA TGTGCCAGCACTGGGACAGGGGTTAATGAAAAACTGTTTTTT. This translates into CASTGTGVNEKLFF.

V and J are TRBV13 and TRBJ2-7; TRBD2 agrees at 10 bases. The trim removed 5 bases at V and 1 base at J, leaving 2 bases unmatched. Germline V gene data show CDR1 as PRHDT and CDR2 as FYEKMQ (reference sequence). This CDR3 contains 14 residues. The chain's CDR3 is CASSLAGVSYEQYF. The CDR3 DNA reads TGTGCCAGCAGCCTAGCGGGGGTTTCCTACGAGCAGTACTTC. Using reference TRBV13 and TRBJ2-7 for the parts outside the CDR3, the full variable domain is AAGVIQSPRHLIKEKRETATLKCYPIPRHDTVYWYQQGPGQDPQFLISFYEKMQSDKGSIPDRFSAQQFSDYHSELNMSSLELGDSALYFCASSLAGVSYEQYFGPGTRLTVT.

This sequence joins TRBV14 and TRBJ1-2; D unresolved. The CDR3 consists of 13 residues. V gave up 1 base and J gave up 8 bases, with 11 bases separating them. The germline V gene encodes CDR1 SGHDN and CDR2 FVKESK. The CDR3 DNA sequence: TGTGCCAGCAGCCAAGTGACTACGGGGGGCTACACCTTC. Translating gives CASSQVTTGGYTF.

In DNA form, the CDR3 reads TGTGCCAGCAGCTCCCGAGGACTAGCGGGGGGCCTTAGCACAGATACGCAGTATTTT. Its protein is CASSSRGLAGGLSTDTQYF. The V gene is TRBV5-4, the J gene TRBJ2-3; 14 bases map to TRBD2. V gave up 3 bases and J gave up 0 bases; unmatched junction bases: 9. Per the germline V gene, CDR1 is SGHNT and CDR2 is YYREEE (reference sequence). The CDR3 spans 19 residues.

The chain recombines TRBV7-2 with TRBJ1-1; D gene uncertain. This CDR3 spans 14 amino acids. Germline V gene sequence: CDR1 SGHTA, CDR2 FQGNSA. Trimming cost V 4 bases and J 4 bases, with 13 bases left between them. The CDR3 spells CASSSGVWGTEAFF. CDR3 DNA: TGTGCCAGCAGCTCCGGAGTCTGGGGCACTGAAGCTTTCTTT.

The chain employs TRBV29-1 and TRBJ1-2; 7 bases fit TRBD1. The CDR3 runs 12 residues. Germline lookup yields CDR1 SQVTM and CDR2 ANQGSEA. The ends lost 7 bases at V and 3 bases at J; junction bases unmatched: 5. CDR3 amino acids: CSARGSDYGYTF. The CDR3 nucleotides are TGCAGCGCCAGGGGGAGTGACTATGGCTACACCTTC.

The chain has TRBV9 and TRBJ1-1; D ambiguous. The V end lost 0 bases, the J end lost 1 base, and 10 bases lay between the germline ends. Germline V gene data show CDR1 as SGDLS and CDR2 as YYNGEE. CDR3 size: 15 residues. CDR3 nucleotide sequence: TGTGCCAGCAGCGTAGAAGGAAGGCCGAACACTGAAGCTTTCTTT. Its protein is CASSVEGRPNTEAFF. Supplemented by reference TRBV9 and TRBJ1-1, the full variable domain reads DSGVTQTPKHLITATGQRVTLRCSPRSGDLSVYWYQQSLDQGLQFLIQYYNGEERAKGNILERFSAQQFPDLHSELNLSSLELGDSALYFCASSVEGRPNTEAFFGQGTRLTVV.

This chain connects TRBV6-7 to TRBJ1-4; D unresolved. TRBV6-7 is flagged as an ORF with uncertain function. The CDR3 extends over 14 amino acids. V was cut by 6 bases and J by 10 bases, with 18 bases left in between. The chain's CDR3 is CASRGLRFCVKLFF. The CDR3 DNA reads TGTGCCAGCAGAGGACTGAGATTCTGCGTAAAACTGTTTTTT.

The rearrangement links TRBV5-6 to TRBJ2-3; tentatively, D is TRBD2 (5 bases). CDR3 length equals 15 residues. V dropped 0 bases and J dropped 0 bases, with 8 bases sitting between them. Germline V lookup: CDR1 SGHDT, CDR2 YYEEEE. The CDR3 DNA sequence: TGTGCCAGCAGCTTGGAACGGGAAAGCACAGATACGCAGTATTTT. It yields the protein CASSLERESTDTQYF.

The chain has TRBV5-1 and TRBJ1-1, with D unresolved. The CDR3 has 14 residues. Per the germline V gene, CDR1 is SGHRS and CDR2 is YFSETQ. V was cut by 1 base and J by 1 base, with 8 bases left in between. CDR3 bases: TGCGCCAGCAGCTTGAGGCAGGCGAACACTGAAGCTTTCTTT. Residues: CASSLRQANTEAFF.

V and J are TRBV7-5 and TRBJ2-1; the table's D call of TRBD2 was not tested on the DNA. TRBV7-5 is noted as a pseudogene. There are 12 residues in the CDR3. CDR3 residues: CARSCPRDCSVF. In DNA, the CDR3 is TGTGCCAGAAGCTGCCCACGGGACTGCTCTGTCTTC.

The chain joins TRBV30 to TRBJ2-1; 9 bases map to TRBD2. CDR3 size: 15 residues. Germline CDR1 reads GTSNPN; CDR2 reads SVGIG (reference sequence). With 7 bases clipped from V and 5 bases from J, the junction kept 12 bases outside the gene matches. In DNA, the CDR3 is TGTGCCTACTCCTTGGCGGGAGGGCCGGACAATGAGCAGTTCTTC. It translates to CAYSLAGGPDNEQFF.

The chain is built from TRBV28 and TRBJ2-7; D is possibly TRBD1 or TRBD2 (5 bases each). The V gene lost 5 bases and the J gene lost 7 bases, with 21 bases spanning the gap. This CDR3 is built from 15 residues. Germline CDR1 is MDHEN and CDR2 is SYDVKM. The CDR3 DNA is TGTGCCAGCAGTGCCACCGGGACCGTTCTACGGGAGCAGTACTTC. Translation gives CASSATGTVLREQYF.

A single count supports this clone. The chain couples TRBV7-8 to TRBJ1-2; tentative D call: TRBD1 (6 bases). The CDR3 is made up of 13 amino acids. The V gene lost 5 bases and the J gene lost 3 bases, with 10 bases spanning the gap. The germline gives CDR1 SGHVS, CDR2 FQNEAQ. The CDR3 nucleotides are TGTGCCAGCAGCCCAAGGGGGGACTATGGCTACACCTTC. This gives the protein CASSPRGDYGYTF. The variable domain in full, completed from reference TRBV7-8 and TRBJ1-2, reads GAGVSQSPRYKVAKRGQDVALRCDPISGHVSLFWYQQALGQGPEFLTYFQNEAQLDKSGLPSDRFFAERPEGSVSTLKIQRTQQEDSAVYLCASSPRGDYGYTFGSGTRLTVV.

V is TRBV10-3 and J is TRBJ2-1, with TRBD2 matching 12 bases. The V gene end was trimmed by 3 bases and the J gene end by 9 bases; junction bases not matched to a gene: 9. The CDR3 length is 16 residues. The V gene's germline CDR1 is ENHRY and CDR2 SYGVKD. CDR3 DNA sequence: TGTGCCATCAGTGAAGCTAGCGGGAGGGGAAGAGGTGAGCAGTTCTTC. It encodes CAISEASGRGRGEQFF.

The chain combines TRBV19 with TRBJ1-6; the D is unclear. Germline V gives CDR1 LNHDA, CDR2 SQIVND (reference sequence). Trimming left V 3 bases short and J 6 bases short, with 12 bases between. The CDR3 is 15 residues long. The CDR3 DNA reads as TGTGCCAGTAGTATTAGGTATGCGGCTAATTCACCCCTCCACTTT. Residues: CASSIRYAANSPLHF.

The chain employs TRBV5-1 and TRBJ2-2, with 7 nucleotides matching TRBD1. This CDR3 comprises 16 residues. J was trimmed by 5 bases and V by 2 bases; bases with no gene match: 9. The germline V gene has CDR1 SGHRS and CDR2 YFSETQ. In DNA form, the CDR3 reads TGCGCCAGCAGCTTTAGGTGGACAGGATCGACCGGGGAGCTGTTTTTT. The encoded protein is CASSFRWTGSTGELFF.

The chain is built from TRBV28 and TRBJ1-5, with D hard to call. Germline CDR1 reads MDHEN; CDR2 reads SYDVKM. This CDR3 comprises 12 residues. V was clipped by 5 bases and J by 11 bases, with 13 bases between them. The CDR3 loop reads CASSTQIGSQHF. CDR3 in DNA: TGTGCCAGCAGTACCCAAATTGGGTCCCAGCATTTT.

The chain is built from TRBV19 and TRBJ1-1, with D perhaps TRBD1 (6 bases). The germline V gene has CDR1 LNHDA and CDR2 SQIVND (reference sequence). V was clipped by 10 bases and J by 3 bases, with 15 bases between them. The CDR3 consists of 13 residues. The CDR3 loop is CATFGGVDTEAFF. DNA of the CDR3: TGTGCCACCTTCGGGGGCGTGGACACTGAAGCTTTCTTT. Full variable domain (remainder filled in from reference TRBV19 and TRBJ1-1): DGGITQSPKYLFRKEGQNVTLSCEQNLNHDAMYWYRQDPGQGLRLIYYSQIVNDFQKGDIAEGYSVSREKKESFPLTVTSAQKNPTAFYLCATFGGVDTEAFFGQGTRLTVV.